This T cell receptor beta chain was found in a study of T cell changes during pregnancy in multiple sclerosis. The CDR3 runs 15 residues. Germline-derived CDR1 and CDR2 are SGHTA and FQGTGA. With V trimmed by 4 bases and J by 4 bases, 7 bases remained unmatched. Measured with immunoSEQ multiplex PCR; TCRdb has only the in-frame clones, and not every one. The sample contains about 40,000 clones, around 93% of which appear only once. This TCR came from a female donor with multiple sclerosis, enrolled in a pregnancy study. Specimen: CD4+ T cells from peripheral blood mononuclear cells, collected before pregnancy. The chain employs TRBV7-3 and TRBJ2-7; TRBD1 matches at 10 bases. The DNA of the CDR3 is TGTGCCAGCAGCTCCTGGGGGGGACAGGGGTACGAGCAGTACTTC. This gives the protein CASSSWGGQGYEQYF.